This entry concerns a single T cell receptor beta chain. Libraries were prepared by immunoSEQ multiplex PCR; TCRdb keeps only in-frame clonotypes and omits some of them. The sample lists approximately 10,000 clones; 73% were seen once. The data originate from a study of sequential checkpoint blockade in melanoma. This CDR3 has 17 residues. Germline assignment: CDR1 MNHEY and CDR2 SMNVEV (reference sequence). J lost 0 bases, V lost 3 bases, and 5 bases had no gene match. Treatment defined: randomized to nivolumab then ipilimumab (arm A) or the reverse (arm B). DNA-damaging chemotherapy had not been given to any patient beforehand.

The chain recombines TRBV27 with TRBJ2-3; 11 nucleotides line up with TRBD2. This TCR came from a human donor with melanoma. The source was CD8+ T cells sorted from blood (inferred from file names), collected from a patient given nivolumab and ipilimumab in sequence. CDR3 sequence: CASSFPTSGASTDTQYF. The DNA of the CDR3 is TGTGCCAGCAGTTTCCCGACTAGCGGGGCAAGCACAGATACGCAGTATTTT.